This entry concerns a single T cell receptor (beta chain). The data belong to a study of blood T cell repertoires in COVID-19. Whole-study context: Samples came from the United States, Italy and Spain, spanning acute and convalescent COVID-19. Nucleic acid was either cDNA or gDNA, and it came from T cells, B-cell-depleted T cells, or PBMCs.

Germline CDR1 reads MDHEN; CDR2 reads SYDVKM. This CDR3 spans 18 amino acids. The V and J ends lost 4 bases and 4 bases, in that order; junction bases with no gene match: 14. Per the original methods: Counts of nucleated cells, estimated from reference gene primer amplification, were obtained. The data were produced by immunoSEQ multiplex PCR, yet TCRdb's version contains in-frame clones alone and is incomplete. The V and J calls and clone size were taken over from that table, and D and trimming were inferred from the DNA. The sample yields around 200,000 clones, over 75% seen once. This sequence originates from a man between 50 and 59 years old who had recovered from COVID-19. The sequencing sample was made of peripheral blood. The chain has TRBV28 and TRBJ1-3, with 9 nucleotides matching TRBD1. CDR3 region: CASSSGQGPYWAGNTIYF. The CDR3 DNA reads as TGTGCCAGCAGTTCGGGACAGGGTCCGTATTGGGCGGGAAACACCATATATTTT.